This T cell receptor beta chain was identified in a study of blood T cells in healthy people across ages. A second PCR of about 7 to 12 cycles used a sample-barcoded 5' primer and a J-beta primer mix. Every molecule of cDNA carried a tag from a template-switch adaptor with 12 random nucleotides. TCRdb independently ran MiXCR on the 5' RACE reads; one entry per CDR3 protein. The data hold around 1,000,000 distinct CDR3 sequences, with 25% observed a single time. This clonotype was counted only a few times. The germline V gene has CDR1 MNHEY and CDR2 SVGAGI. Trimming removed 0 bases from V and 0 bases from J, with 15 bases in between. This CDR3 spans 18 amino acids. These same data were also listed under a study on T cells of mothers and their children.

This rearrangement joins TRBV6-5 to TRBJ1-3, with D uncertain. The clonotype comes from a girl aged 2 to 9 in good health. Sequenced: blood. CDR3 residues: CASSYSSMAALSGNTIYF. CDR3 DNA: TGTGCCAGCAGTTACTCGTCCATGGCAGCTCTCTCTGGAAACACCATATATTTT.